The next 10 T cell receptor beta chains were all read from a single sample in a study of glioma-infiltrating T cells. Amplification of TCR alpha and beta CDR3 regions from RNA used iRepertoire nested multiplex PCR. TCRdb re-derived calls from the multiplex PCR reads in MiXCR, one entry per CDR3 protein. The sample records 150,000 to 200,000 distinct CDR3 sequences, around 40% being singletons. Sequencing was carried out using glioma tissue, nonneoplastic brain tissue, or PBMCs (not recorded which). All receptors come from a human donor with low-grade glioma or glioblastoma, undergoing nonglioma brain surgery, or in good health (not recorded which).

This clonotype was observed a single time. A much larger clonotype is one base distant, so this may be a read error. The chain links TRBV3-1 to TRBJ1-6; D uncertain. The CDR3 extends over 14 amino acids. Trimming took 0 bases from V and 4 from J, leaving 4 bases between them. Germline-derived CDR1 and CDR2 are LGHDT and YNNKEL (reference sequence). The CDR3 protein is CASSQDRYNSPLHF. As DNA, the CDR3 is TGTGCCAGCAGCCAAGACCGATATAATTCACCCCTCCACTTT.

As concerns this clonotype: It may be a read error: a sequence one base away is much more abundant. V and J are TRBV2 and TRBJ1-2; unclear D gene. V lost 10 bases and J 7 bases, leaving 13 bases between the germline ends. This CDR3 has 11 amino acids. The germline V gene has CDR1 SNHLY and CDR2 FYNNEI. CDR3 nucleotide sequence: TGTGCCAACACTGCCTATTCTGGCTACACCTTC. It codes for CANTAYSGYTF.

This clonotype was seen many times. The chain has TRBV20-1 and TRBJ1-5; 7 bases are a match to TRBD1. In germline, CDR1 is DFQATT, CDR2 SNEGSKA (reference sequence). This CDR3 contains 14 residues. Trimming took 4 bases from V and 4 from J; bases not matched to a gene: 7. In DNA, the CDR3 is TGCAGTGCTAATCCCGGGACAGCGAATCAGCCCCAGCATTTT. Its translation: CSANPGTANQPQHF.

The V and J genes are TRBV5-1 and TRBJ2-5; D is ambiguous. The germline V gene has CDR1 SGHRS and CDR2 YFSETQ. Trimming stripped 0 bases from V and 2 bases from J, with 11 bases between. CDR3 length: 15 residues. Here the CDR3 DNA reads TGCGCCAGCAGCTTGGAAGGTCAGAATCAAGAGACCCAGTACTTC. Protein: CASSLEGQNQETQYF.

This clonotype was counted at least ten times. V usage is TRBV27 and J usage is TRBJ2-1; D is unclear. This CDR3 is built from 17 residues. Germline CDR1 MNHEY, CDR2 SMNVEV (reference sequence). V was clipped by 5 bases and J by 0 bases, with 17 bases between them. The CDR3 region is CASSLGYGQSSYNEQFF. The CDR3 nucleotides read TGTGCCAGCAGTCTAGGGTATGGGCAGAGCTCCTACAATGAGCAGTTCTTC.

The sample holds many counts of this clonotype. The CDR3 protein is CSARNIRRDSQETQYF. CDR3 in DNA: TGCAGTGCTAGGAACATACGCCGGGACAGTCAAGAGACCCAGTACTTC. V and J are TRBV20-1 and TRBJ2-5; 7 bases agree with TRBD1. The V gene end was trimmed by 3 bases and the J gene end by 2 bases; junction bases not matched to a gene: 12. This CDR3 spans 16 amino acids. The V gene's germline CDR1 is DFQATT and CDR2 SNEGSKA (reference sequence).

V and J are TRBV14 and TRBJ2-1; D may be TRBD2 (6 bases). This CDR3 region has 13 residues. CDR1 and CDR2 (germline): SGHDN, FVKESK. V was trimmed by 2 bases and J by 10 bases, leaving 12 bases between them. The CDR3 reads CASSQLSGGEQFF. CDR3 sequence (DNA): TGTGCCAGCAGCCAACTTTCCGGGGGAGAGCAGTTCTTC.

On this clonotype: An end of the junction differs from the germline gene, which may be a read error. The chain employs TRBV19 and TRBJ2-3; no clear D. Per germline, CDR1 LNHDA and CDR2 SQIVND (reference sequence). The CDR3 is 16 amino acids. The CDR3 region is CASSMVTIGPADAQYF. In DNA, the CDR3 is TGTGCCAGTAGTATGGTGACCATCGGCCCGGCAGATGCGCAGTATTTT.

This clonotype came up many times. The CDR3 protein is CASSIRTGVRNEQFF. The CDR3, as DNA: TGTGCCAGTAGTATACGGACGGGAGTGCGAAATGAGCAGTTCTTC. V gene TRBV19 combines with J gene TRBJ2-1; weak D call: TRBD2 (6 bases). This CDR3 is built from 15 residues. Germline V gives CDR1 LNHDA, CDR2 SQIVND (reference sequence). V lost 2 bases and J lost 7, with 15 bases in between.

DNA for the CDR3: TGTGCCAGCAGTATCGGGGAGGCTGGAAACACCATATATTTT. Translating gives CASSIGEAGNTIYF. The V gene is TRBV5-8, the J gene TRBJ1-3; no firm D call. The CDR3 has 14 amino acids. CDR1 is SGHTS, CDR2 YDEGEE, per germline. V shed 5 bases and J shed 2 bases, with 11 bases lying between them.